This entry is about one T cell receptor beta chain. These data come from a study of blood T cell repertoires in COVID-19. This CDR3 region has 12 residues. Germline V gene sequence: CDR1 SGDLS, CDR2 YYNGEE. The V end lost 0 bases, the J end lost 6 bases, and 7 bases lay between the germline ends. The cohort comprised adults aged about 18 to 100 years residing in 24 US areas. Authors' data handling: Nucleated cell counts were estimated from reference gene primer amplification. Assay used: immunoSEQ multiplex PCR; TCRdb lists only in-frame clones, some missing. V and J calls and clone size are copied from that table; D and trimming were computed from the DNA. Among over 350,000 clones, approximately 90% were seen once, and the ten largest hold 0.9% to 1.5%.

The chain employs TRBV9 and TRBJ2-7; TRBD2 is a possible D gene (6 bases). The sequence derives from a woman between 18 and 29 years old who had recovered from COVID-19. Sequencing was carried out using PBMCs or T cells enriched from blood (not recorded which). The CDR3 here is CASSVVGGEQYF. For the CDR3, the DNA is TGTGCCAGCAGCGTAGTCGGGGGCGAGCAGTACTTC. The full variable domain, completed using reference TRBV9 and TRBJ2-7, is DSGVTQTPKHLITATGQRVTLRCSPRSGDLSVYWYQQSLDQGLQFLIQYYNGEERAKGNILERFSAQQFPDLHSELNLSSLELGDSALYFCASSVVGGEQYFGPGTRLTVT.